Sequencing of this T cell receptor beta chain was carried out in a study of cytomegalovirus exposure and HLA in healthy donors. Overall study: Ancestry clustering placed about 80% of over 300 genotyped donors in the Caucasian-associated cluster. Whole-study results and caveats: It was confirmed in vitro that three of the CMV-associated chains were specific for CMV antigens.

The CDR3 has 14 amino acids. The V and J ends lost 4 bases and 1 base respectively, with 9 bases between them. Germline loops: CDR1 SGHKS, CDR2 YYEKEE (reference sequence). In regard to this clone: As yet, its antigen is unknown.

It was with 60 Vbeta and 13 Jbeta primers that the PCR ran. The data were produced by immunoSEQ multiplex PCR, yet TCRdb's version contains in-frame clones alone and is incomplete. The table shows some 190,000 clones, with around 78% occurring only once. The sample comprised PBMCs. The rearrangement joins TRBV5-5 to TRBJ2-1; a weak D match, TRBD2 (6 bases). The source of this sequence is a man aged 18-30 years in good health and CMV-seronegative. The DNA of the CDR3 is TGTGCCAGCAGCGCGGGGTGGTCCTACAATGAGCAGTTCTTC. It codes for CASSAGWSYNEQFF.